Listed here are 24 T cell receptor beta chains from one sample, sequenced in a study of T cell changes during pregnancy in multiple sclerosis. Measured with immunoSEQ multiplex PCR; TCRdb has only the in-frame clones, and not every one. Seen here are tens of thousands of clones, around 90% observed once, and the top ten hold around 0.74%. Sequenced here: CD4+ T cells from peripheral blood mononuclear cells, sampled in the first trimester of pregnancy. Receptor source: a female donor in good health, enrolled as a control in a pregnancy study.

J is TRBJ1-2 and V is TRBV19; 10 nucleotides line up with TRBD1. The CDR3 spans 15 residues. V was clipped by 5 bases and J by 6 bases; unmatched bases: 9. The germline V gene has CDR1 LNHDA and CDR2 SQIVND (reference sequence). Written as DNA, the CDR3 is TGTGCCAGTAGTCACCCTGGGACAGGGGTTCATGGCTACACCTTC. It codes for CASSHPGTGVHGYTF.

Written as DNA, the CDR3 is TGTGCTAGTGGTTTGAGACAGGGGGCACTATATGGCTACACCTTC. It is translated as CASGLRQGALYGYTF. The gene calls are TRBV12-5 and TRBJ1-2, with TRBD1 matching 10 bases. V lost 2 bases to trimming and J lost 5 bases; unmatched junction nucleotides: 5. Germline loops: CDR1 LGHNT, CDR2 FRNRAP. The CDR3 is made up of 15 amino acids.

Here the CDR3 reads CASSEVGGGAETQYF. The CDR3 DNA follows: TGTGCCAGCAGTGAGGTGGGCGGGGGGGCAGAGACCCAGTACTTC. This sequence joins TRBV2 and TRBJ2-5; 9 bases are shared with TRBD2. CDR3 size: 15 residues. The V gene's germline CDR1 is SNHLY and CDR2 FYNNEI. V gave up 3 bases and J gave up 4 bases; unmatched junction bases: 6.

This clone has only one observation. This rearrangement joins TRBV7-8 to TRBJ1-2, with D maybe TRBD1 (6 bases). The V gene lost 3 bases and the J gene lost 5 bases, with 10 bases spanning the gap. The CDR3 extends over 13 amino acids. Germline CDR1 SGHVS, CDR2 FQNEAQ. CDR3 DNA sequence: TGTGCCAGCAGCTTGTTACAGGGATATGGCTACACCTTC. Protein product: CASSLLQGYGYTF.

The chain has TRBV5-1 and TRBJ1-1, with 9 bases that match TRBD1. CDR3 size: 20 residues. CDR1 is SGHRS and CDR2 is YFSETQ in the germline V gene. V dropped 1 base and J dropped 2; count of bases not matched to a gene: 18. The CDR3 spells CASSLKTGGVVRSLNTEAFF. In nucleotides, the CDR3 is TGCGCCAGCAGCTTGAAGACAGGGGGGGTAGTAAGGTCGCTCAACACTGAAGCTTTCTTT.

This clone was recorded once. The V call is TRBV19, the J call TRBJ2-1, with TRBD2 matching 8 bases. Trimming at V came to 1 base and at J to 9 bases, leaving 14 bases not matched to a gene. This CDR3 spans 17 amino acids. From germline, CDR1 is LNHDA and CDR2 SQIVND (reference sequence). The CDR3 DNA follows: TGTGCCAGTAGTATAGGGAGTCCGAGCGGGAGTGGTTTTGAGCAGTTCTTC. Translating gives CASSIGSPSGSGFEQFF.

V is TRBV4-1 and J is TRBJ1-5; 9 positions match TRBD1. Germline V lookup: CDR1 MGHRA, CDR2 YSYEKL. CDR3 length equals 14 residues. With V trimmed by 2 bases and J by 6 bases, 2 bases remained unmatched. For the CDR3, the DNA is TGCGCCAGCAGCCAAACAGGGGGCGGTCAGCCCCAGCATTTT. This translates into CASSQTGGGQPQHF.

The count of this clone is one. V usage is TRBV4-1 and J usage is TRBJ2-3; possibly TRBD2 for D (6 bases). The germline CDR1 and CDR2 sequences are MGHRA and YSYEKL. CDR3 length: 16 amino acids. With 2 bases removed from V and 2 bases from J, the gap between germline ends came to 14 bases. CDR3 sequence reads: CASSQPTRRVTDTQYF. CDR3 DNA: TGCGCCAGCAGCCAACCGACTAGAAGGGTCACAGATACGCAGTATTTT.

The genes are TRBV2 and TRBJ1-4; 9 bases align to TRBD1. Germline lookup yields CDR1 SNHLY and CDR2 FYNNEI. After removal of 6 bases from V and 8 bases from J, the junction contained 10 bases not matched to a gene. The CDR3 is 15 amino acids. The CDR3 DNA reads TGTGCCAGCAGCCCTCCGGGACAGGGCGGGGAAAAACTGTTTTTT. Amino acids: CASSPPGQGGEKLFF.

The chain couples TRBV23-1 to TRBJ1-6; 7 nucleotides align to TRBD1. TRBV23-1 is recorded as an ORF, its role being uncertain. V gave up 0 bases and J gave up 5 bases; unmatched junction bases: 10. This CDR3 comprises 18 residues. CDR3 loop: CASSQSGQLLSNNSPLHF. CDR3 coding DNA: TGCGCCAGCAGTCAATCGGGACAGCTACTTTCAAATAATTCACCCCTCCACTTT.

This clone was found once. This sequence joins TRBV5-1 and TRBJ2-2; D perhaps matches TRBD2 (6 bases). CDR3 length: 15 residues. The germline V gene has CDR1 SGHRS and CDR2 YFSETQ. Trimming left V 4 bases short and J 5 bases short, with 15 bases between. In DNA form, the CDR3 reads TGCGCCAGCAGCCCCGAGTGGGCGGGAACCGGGGAGCTGTTTTTT. Its protein is CASSPEWAGTGELFF.

The chain recombines TRBV21-1 with TRBJ1-1; the D call of TRBD1 is as the table states it, not checked on the DNA. TRBV21-1 is a recognized pseudogene. This CDR3 has 18 residues. CDR3 DNA sequence: TGTGCCAGCAGCAACATCACTAATCCGGGACAGGGCCGAACTGAAGCTTTCTTT. Its translation: CASSNITNPGQGRTEAFF.

This rearrangement joins TRBV5-8 to TRBJ2-3, with a weak D call TRBD2 (5 bases). V was cut by 2 bases and J by 9 bases, with 10 bases left in between. The CDR3 spans 12 residues. Looked up from germline, CDR1 is SGHTS and CDR2 is YDEGEE. This chain's CDR3 is CASSFERGTQYF. The CDR3 bases are TGTGCCAGCAGCTTCGAACGGGGAACGCAGTATTTT.

The gene calls are TRBV30 and TRBJ1-1; the D gene is possibly TRBD1 (5 bases). CDR3 size: 15 residues. Per germline, CDR1 GTSNPN and CDR2 SVGIG (reference sequence). Trimming took off 3 bases at V and 5 bases at J, with 19 bases between the two ends. The CDR3 spells CAWRGEEWKRTEAFF. CDR3 nucleotide sequence: TGTGCCTGGAGGGGGGAGGAGTGGAAACGGACTGAAGCTTTCTTT.

The V call is TRBV2, the J call TRBJ1-4; D is unresolved. CDR1 and CDR2 (germline): SNHLY, FYNNEI. This CDR3 comprises 13 residues. V was pared by 4 bases and J by 4 bases, with 7 bases between. CDR3 coding DNA: TGTGCCAGCAGTGCACGCGGTAATGAAAAACTGTTTTTT. This translates into CASSARGNEKLFF.

This rearrangement joins TRBV4-1 to TRBJ2-3; 16 positions match TRBD2. V trimming: 1 base; J trimming: 4 bases; junction bases outside the gene matches: 2. The CDR3 has 17 residues. CDR1 and CDR2 (germline): MGHRA, YSYEKL. The CDR3 DNA sequence: TGCGCCAGCAGCCAAGCCGGGACTAGCGGGAGGGCAGATACGCAGTATTTT. Translation: CASSQAGTSGRADTQYF.

J is TRBJ2-2 and V is TRBV18, with D tentatively TRBD2 (6 bases). The germline gives CDR1 KGHSH, CDR2 LQKENI. V lost 1 base and J 5 bases, leaving 14 bases between the germline ends. The CDR3 extends over 16 amino acids. CDR3 bases: TGTGCCAGCTCACCACTCGTAATAGCGGAGACCGGGGAGCTGTTTTTT. Translating it yields CASSPLVIAETGELFF.

This chain uses TRBV5-6 with TRBJ1-1; no clear D. The CDR3 has 13 amino acids. V was shortened by 4 bases and J by 0 bases, with 7 bases between the two germline ends. Germline CDR1 is SGHDT and CDR2 is YYEEEE. CDR3 residues: CASSPKMNTEAFF. The CDR3 coding sequence is TGTGCCAGCAGCCCTAAAATGAACACTGAAGCTTTCTTT. Using reference TRBV5-6 and TRBJ1-1 for the parts outside the CDR3, the full variable domain is DAGVTQSPTHLIKTRGQQVTLRCSPKSGHDTVSWYQQALGQGPQFIFQYYEEEERQRGNFPDRFSGHQFPNYSSELNVNALLLGDSALYLCASSPKMNTEAFFGQGTRLTVV.

The chain joins TRBV13 to TRBJ2-1, with TRBD2 matching 12 bases. J gave up 0 bases and V 5 bases, and 11 bases lay outside the gene matches. This CDR3 is 19 amino acids long. The V gene's germline CDR1 is PRHDT and CDR2 FYEKMQ (reference sequence). The CDR3 loop reads CASSPRGLAGGSSYNEQFF. CDR3 DNA sequence: TGTGCCAGCAGCCCGAGGGGACTAGCGGGCGGAAGCTCCTACAATGAGCAGTTCTTC.

The CDR3 is CASSLATSGSLIDEQYF. For the CDR3, the DNA is TGCGCCAGCAGCTTGGCGACTAGCGGGAGTCTCATCGACGAGCAGTACTTC. The chain couples TRBV5-1 to TRBJ2-7; 12 positions match TRBD2. The CDR3 length is 17 residues. The germline V gene has CDR1 SGHRS and CDR2 YFSETQ. V was pared by 0 bases and J by 5 bases, with 9 bases of the junction left unmatched.

The rearrangement links TRBV5-8 to TRBJ2-6; perhaps TRBD1 as D (5 bases). Per germline, CDR1 SGHTS and CDR2 YDEGEE. Trimming pared 4 bases from V and 6 bases from J, leaving 11 bases between. The CDR3 length is 14 residues. The CDR3 sequence: CASSATVAANVLTF. The CDR3 DNA reads as TGTGCCAGCAGCGCGACAGTGGCGGCCAACGTCCTGACTTTC.

The chain links TRBV28 to TRBJ1-4; 7 bases line up with TRBD1. There are 14 residues in the CDR3. Trimming cost V 8 bases and J 9 bases; bases outside gene matches: 12. CDR1 and CDR2 (germline): MDHEN, SYDVKM. The CDR3 sequence: CASRMGQTVKKLFF. CDR3 coding DNA: TGTGCCAGCCGGATGGGACAGACCGTCAAAAAACTGTTTTTT.

The chain combines TRBV28 with TRBJ1-5; D is unresolved. The CDR3 length is 16 residues. The germline V and J ends were trimmed by 6 bases and 4 bases, with 19 bases remaining between them. Germline values: CDR1 MDHEN, CDR2 SYDVKM. The CDR3 loop is CASRPRWLAANQPQHF. The DNA of the CDR3 is TGTGCCAGCAGGCCGCGGTGGCTAGCGGCGAATCAGCCCCAGCATTTT.

The chain employs TRBV11-2 and TRBJ1-4, with 7 bases lining up with TRBD1. J gave up 7 bases and V 1 base, and 3 bases lay outside the gene matches. CDR1 SGHAT and CDR2 FQNNGV come from the germline V gene. The CDR3 extends over 14 amino acids. CDR3 sequence (DNA): TGTGCCAGCAGCTTAGCAGGGGGTTTTGAAAAACTGTTTTTT. The encoded protein is CASSLAGGFEKLFF. Variable domain in full (rest from reference TRBV11-2 and TRBJ1-4): EAGVAQSPRYKIIEKRQSVAFWCNPISGHATLYWYQQILGQGPKLLIQFQNNGVVDDSQLPKDRFSAERLKGVDSTLKIQPAKLEDSAVYLCASSLAGGFEKLFFGSGTQLSVL.